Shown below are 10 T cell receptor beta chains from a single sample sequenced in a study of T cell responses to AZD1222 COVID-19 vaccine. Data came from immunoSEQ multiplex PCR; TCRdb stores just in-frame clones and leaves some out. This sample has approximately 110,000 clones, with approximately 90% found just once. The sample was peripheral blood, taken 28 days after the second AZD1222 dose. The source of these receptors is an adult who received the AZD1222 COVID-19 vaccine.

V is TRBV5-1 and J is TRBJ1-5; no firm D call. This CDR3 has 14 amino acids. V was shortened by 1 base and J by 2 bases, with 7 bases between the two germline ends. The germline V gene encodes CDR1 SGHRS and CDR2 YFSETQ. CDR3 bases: TGCGCCAGCAGCTTGTTGGGTGGCAATCAGCCCCAGCATTTT. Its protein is CASSLLGGNQPQHF.

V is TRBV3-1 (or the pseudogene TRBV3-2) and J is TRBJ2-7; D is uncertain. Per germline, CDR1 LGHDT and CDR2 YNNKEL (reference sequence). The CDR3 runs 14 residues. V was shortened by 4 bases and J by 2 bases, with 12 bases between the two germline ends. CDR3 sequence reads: CASSRSAVAYEQYF. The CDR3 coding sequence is TGTGCCAGCAGCCGCAGCGCGGTCGCCTACGAGCAGTACTTC.

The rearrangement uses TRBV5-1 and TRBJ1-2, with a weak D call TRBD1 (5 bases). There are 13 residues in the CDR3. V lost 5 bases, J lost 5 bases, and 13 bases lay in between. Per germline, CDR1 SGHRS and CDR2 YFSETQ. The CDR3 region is CASREDTLYGYTF. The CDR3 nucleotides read TGCGCCAGCAGGGAGGACACCTTATATGGCTACACCTTC.

The CDR3 loop is CASSSRSGTFYGYTF. The CDR3 DNA sequence: TGTGCCAGCAGTTCGCGTTCCGGGACATTTTATGGCTACACCTTC. The chain carries TRBV28 and TRBJ1-2; weak D call: TRBD1 (6 bases). The germline V gene encodes CDR1 MDHEN and CDR2 SYDVKM. Between the trimmed V and J ends, which lost 4 bases and 5 bases, there was a span of 17 bases. The CDR3 loop spans 15 amino acids.

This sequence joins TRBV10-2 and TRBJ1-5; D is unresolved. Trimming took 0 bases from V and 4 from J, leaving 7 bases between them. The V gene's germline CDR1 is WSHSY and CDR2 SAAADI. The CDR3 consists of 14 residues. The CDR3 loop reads CASSESETNQPQHF. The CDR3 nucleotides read TGCGCCAGCAGTGAGTCCGAGACGAATCAGCCCCAGCATTTT.

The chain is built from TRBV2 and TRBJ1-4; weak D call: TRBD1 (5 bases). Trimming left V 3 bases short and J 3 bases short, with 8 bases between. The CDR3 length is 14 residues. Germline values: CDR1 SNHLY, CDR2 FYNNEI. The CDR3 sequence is CASSDGGANEKLFF. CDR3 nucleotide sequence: TGTGCCAGCAGTGATGGGGGAGCTAATGAAAAACTGTTTTTT.

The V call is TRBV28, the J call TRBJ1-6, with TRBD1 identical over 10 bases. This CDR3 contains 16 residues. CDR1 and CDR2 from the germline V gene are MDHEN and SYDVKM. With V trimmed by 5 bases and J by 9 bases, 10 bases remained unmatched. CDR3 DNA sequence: TGTGCCAGCAGTCCAACGGGACAGGGGCCAGGTTCACCCCTCCACTTT. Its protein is CASSPTGQGPGSPLHF.

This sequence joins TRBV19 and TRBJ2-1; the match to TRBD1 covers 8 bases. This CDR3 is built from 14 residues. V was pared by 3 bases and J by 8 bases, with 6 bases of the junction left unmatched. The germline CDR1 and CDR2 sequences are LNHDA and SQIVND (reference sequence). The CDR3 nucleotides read TGTGCCAGTAGTATCGGGGACAGGCCGTATGAGCAGTTCTTC. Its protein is CASSIGDRPYEQFF.

DNA of the CDR3: TGTGCCAGCAGTCGGTCAGTTGCAGAGACCCAGTACTTC. Its protein product is CASSRSVAETQYF. This chain connects TRBV2 to TRBJ2-5; no clear D gene. Germline V lookup: CDR1 SNHLY, CDR2 FYNNEI. Trimming cost V 5 bases and J 4 bases, with 11 bases left between them. The CDR3 has 13 residues.

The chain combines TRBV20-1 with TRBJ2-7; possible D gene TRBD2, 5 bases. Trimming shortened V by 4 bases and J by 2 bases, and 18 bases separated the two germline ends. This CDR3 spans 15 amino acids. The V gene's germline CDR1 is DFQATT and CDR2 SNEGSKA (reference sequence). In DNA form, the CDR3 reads TGCAGTGCTAATGAATTCGGTGCGAGGGCCTACGAGCAGTACTTC. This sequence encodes CSANEFGARAYEQYF.